The TCR beta chain under discussion was sequenced for a study of T cells in severe cutaneous drug reactions. Study overall: The ALDEN and Naranjo causality algorithms determined the culprit drug.

Germline V gene sequence: CDR1 GTSNPN, CDR2 SVGIG (reference sequence). CDR3 length equals 17 residues. Carbamazepine had induced Stevens-Johnson syndrome or toxic epidermal necrolysis in the sequenced donors. Bulk and single-cell libraries used iRepertoire multiplex PCR with TCR subtype-specific primers. After re-calling the multiplex PCR reads, TCRdb lists one entry per CDR3 protein, DNA absent. The sample table sets out fewer than 10,000 distinct CDR3 sequences. Points from the study as a whole: Carbamazepine-induced Stevens-Johnson syndrome or toxic epidermal necrolysis patients showed strongly raised TRBV12-4, around 35% in blister cells and around 5% in PBMC.

This clonotype ranks as medium-sized in terms of frequency. Its antigen is not known. Sequenced material: cells from a skin blister. The origin of this receptor is a human donor with a severe cutaneous adverse drug reaction. This sequence joins TRBV30 and TRBJ1-2; TCRdb names TRBD1, which stays unverified in the absence of DNA. CDR3: CAWLFGQGAKDMDGYTF.